The 13 T cell receptor beta chains reported below all come from one sample, sequenced in a study of vaccination and CD4 T cells after COVID-19. These receptors have no identified antigens. Oncomine TCR Beta short-read sequencing was applied to DNA from cultured CD4+ T cells. Via MiXCR, TCRdb re-called the PCR reads, giving one row per CDR3 protein. The sample lists around 10,000 distinct CDR3 sequences; about 53% were seen once. Treatment here: roughly ten-day PBMC culture with coronavirus spike peptide pools or control peptides (ViraFEST assay). The sequenced sample was CD4+ T cells from blood, cultured in vitro. Every receptor here comes from a human donor who had recovered from COVID-19.

V usage is TRBV12-3 or TRBV12-4 and J usage is TRBJ2-3, with D perhaps given as TRBD1 or TRBD2 (6 bases each). V lost 6 bases to trimming and J lost 1 base, with 14 bases between them. The CDR3 covers 15 residues. The CDR3 sequence: CASRRDNRGTDTQYF. The CDR3 coding sequence is TGTGCCAGCAGGCGGGACAACCGTGGCACAGATACGCAGTATTTT.

The gene calls are TRBV20-1 and TRBJ1-1, with 8 bases aligning to TRBD1. This CDR3 comprises 13 residues. Germline CDR1 and CDR2: DFQATT and SNEGSKA (reference sequence). Unmatched junction bases numbered 7, after V lost 6 bases and J lost 4 bases. CDR3 in DNA: TGCAGTGCGGCCTCTGACAGGGGCACTGAAGCTTTCTTT. Translation gives CSAASDRGTEAFF.

The V and J genes are TRBV20-1 and TRBJ2-5; D gene unclear. With 6 bases removed from V and 3 bases from J, the gap between germline ends came to 17 bases. The CDR3 totals 14 residues. From germline, CDR1 is DFQATT and CDR2 SNEGSKA (reference sequence). The CDR3 DNA reads as TGCAGTGCCACAGAGGAACATCGGGAAGAGACCCAGTACTTC. Protein sequence: CSATEEHREETQYF.

In its sample, this clonotype was seen a few times. The V gene is TRBV20-1, the J gene TRBJ1-2; tentatively, D is TRBD1 (5 bases). V was cut by 5 bases and J by 9 bases, with 16 bases left in between. Germline CDR1 and CDR2: DFQATT and SNEGSKA (reference sequence). This CDR3 is 12 amino acids long. CDR3 nucleotide sequence: TGCAGTGCTTTTATGGGGGTAGACCGCTACACCTTC. Translated, it gives CSAFMGVDRYTF.

The chain is built from TRBV29-1 and TRBJ2-3; 15 bases are shared with TRBD2. Germline V CDR1 and CDR2: SQVTM, ANQGSEA. The CDR3 extends over 15 amino acids. V lost 7 bases to trimming and J lost 6 bases; unmatched junction nucleotides: 8. The CDR3 region is CSAKGTSGRSDTQYF. The CDR3 DNA reads TGCAGCGCCAAAGGGACTAGCGGGAGGTCGGATACGCAGTATTTT.

The chain is built from TRBV27 and TRBJ1-5; D uncertain. V shed 2 bases and J shed 6 bases, with 8 bases lying between them. The CDR3 has 13 residues. Per the germline V gene, CDR1 is MNHEY and CDR2 is SMNVEV (reference sequence). The CDR3 bases are TGTGCCAGCAGTTTAACGCAAGCTCAGCCCCAGCATTTT. This sequence encodes CASSLTQAQPQHF.

The J gene is TRBJ1-2, the V gene TRBV7-9; a possible D gene is TRBD1 (5 bases). The germline V and J ends were trimmed by 1 base and 2 bases, with 11 bases remaining between them. From germline, CDR1 is SEHNR and CDR2 FQNEAQ (reference sequence). This CDR3 contains 15 residues. CDR3 DNA: TGTGCCAGCAGCTTAGTCCCCAGGGCCAACTATGGCTACACCTTC. It is translated as CASSLVPRANYGYTF.

In this sample, this clonotype turned up a few times. V usage is TRBV5-8 and J usage is TRBJ2-5; TRBD2 aligns across 15 bases. Germline CDR1 reads SGHTS; CDR2 reads YDEGEE. The V segment lost 4 bases and the J segment 2 bases; nucleotides outside the gene matches: 6. There are 17 residues in the CDR3. CDR3 sequence reads: CASSPGTSGRRQETQYF. The CDR3 DNA reads as TGTGCCAGCAGCCCGGGGACTAGCGGGAGGAGGCAAGAGACCCAGTACTTC.

This clonotype appeared a few times. The CDR3 DNA is TGTGCCAGTAGTAGAAGCTACCAAGAGACCCAGTACTTC. It specifies CASSRSYQETQYF. The V call is TRBV19, the J call TRBJ2-5; D ambiguous. Germline values: CDR1 LNHDA, CDR2 SQIVND (reference sequence). The CDR3 runs to 13 residues. V lost 4 bases, J lost 0 bases, and 6 bases lay in between.

This clonotype was observed a handful of times. V usage is TRBV2 and J usage is TRBJ1-5; 7 nucleotides line up with TRBD1. The CDR3 contains 14 residues. J gave up 4 bases and V 5 bases, and 5 bases lay outside the gene matches. Germline CDR1 is SNHLY and CDR2 is FYNNEI. The DNA for the CDR3 is TGTGCCAGCAGTTCGGACAGGTTGAATCAGCCCCAGCATTTT. Translation: CASSSDRLNQPQHF.

About this clonotype: The conserved final phenylalanine or tryptophan is absent from the CDR3, which likely points to a read error. The DNA is left out, because the CDR3 cannot be placed on it with certainty; the CDR3 is given as TCRdb lists it. The chain couples TRBV5-5 to TRBJ2-3; the table's TRBD2 call for D was not verified on the DNA. Germline V gene sequence: CDR1 SGHKS, CDR2 YYEKEE (reference sequence). The CDR3 has 14 residues if both end residues are counted. Here the CDR3 reads CASSLVIAGAPDSL.

The V call is TRBV19, the J call TRBJ1-5; no reliable D call. CDR1 and CDR2 from the germline V gene are LNHDA and SQIVND (reference sequence). The CDR3 is 15 residues long. The V gene lost 2 bases and the J gene lost 0 bases, with 8 bases spanning the gap. CDR3 nucleotide sequence: TGTGCCAGTAGTATACGACACAATAGCAATCAGCCCCAGCATTTT. This translates into CASSIRHNSNQPQHF. Looking up the rest from reference TRBV19 and TRBJ1-5 gives the full variable domain: DGGITQSPKYLFRKEGQNVTLSCEQNLNHDAMYWYRQDPGQGLRLIYYSQIVNDFQKGDIAEGYSVSREKKESFPLTVTSAQKNPTAFYLCASSIRHNSNQPQHFGDGTRLSIL.

This clonotype was found once. V usage is TRBV20-1 and J usage is TRBJ2-1; 7 nucleotides match TRBD1. V shed 3 bases and J 6 bases; nucleotides not matched to a gene: 5. The CDR3 sequence is 13 residues long. Germline CDR1 DFQATT, CDR2 SNEGSKA (reference sequence). The CDR3 DNA reads TGCAGTGCTAGGACAGGGCTTGGCAATGAGCAGTTCTTC. Protein: CSARTGLGNEQFF.